The next 26 T cell receptor beta chains were all read from a single sample in a study of shared clonotypes between healthy human individuals. TCRdb keeps only in-frame clones here, not all; method: immunoSEQ multiplex PCR. This sample has under 2,500,000 clones; approximately 94% occur once, and the top ten carry roughly 0.13%. The material sequenced was naive CD4+ T cells sorted from blood. Subset described: CD45RA+ positively selected. Receptors were obtained from a man aged 18 to 29 in good health.

The chain recombines TRBV5-4 with TRBJ2-7, with 11 bases that match TRBD2. The junction had 1 base not matched to a gene; V was cut back by 0 bases and J by 2 bases. Germline assignment: CDR1 SGHNT and CDR2 YYREEE (reference sequence). There are 15 residues in the CDR3. The DNA of the CDR3 is TGTGCCAGCAGCTTGGGTAGCGGGGGGGCCTACGAGCAGTACTTC. Protein: CASSLGSGGAYEQYF.

V and J are TRBV7-2 and TRBJ2-7; D is unclear. CDR3 length equals 11 residues. V was cut by 4 bases and J by 11 bases, with 12 bases left in between. CDR1 is SGHTA and CDR2 is FQGNSA in the germline V gene. Written as DNA, the CDR3 is TGTGCCAGCAGCTCTATAGCCGTGGAGTACTTC. This translates into CASSSIAVEYF.

This clone appeared a single time. The rearrangement links TRBV30 to TRBJ1-3; perhaps TRBD1 as D (6 bases). CDR3 length equals 16 residues. Trimming took 1 base from V and 0 from J, leaving 13 bases between them. Germline loops: CDR1 GTSNPN, CDR2 SVGIG (reference sequence). Written as DNA, the CDR3 is TGTGCCTGGAGTGCCCCGACAGGCTACTCTGGAAACACCATATATTTT. The encoded protein is CAWSAPTGYSGNTIYF.

V gene TRBV4-1 combines with J gene TRBJ2-3; unclear D gene. Germline V gene sequence: CDR1 MGHRA, CDR2 YSYEKL. The ends were cut back, 0 bases at V and 2 bases at J, with 9 bases in the middle. The CDR3 is 15 amino acids. The CDR3 sequence is CASSQDDAHTDTQYF. In DNA, the CDR3 is TGCGCCAGCAGCCAAGATGATGCGCACACAGATACGCAGTATTTT.

This rearrangement joins TRBV4-2 to TRBJ2-4; D remains ambiguous. CDR1 is LGHNA and CDR2 is YNFKEQ in the germline V gene. This CDR3 comprises 20 residues. V was cut by 1 base and J by 0 bases, with 22 bases left in between. The CDR3 region has the DNA TGTGCCAGCAGCCAAGCCCCTGCTAGAGGAACCCTCTTAGCCAAAAACATTCAGTACTTC. Translation gives CASSQAPARGTLLAKNIQYF.

The chain is built from TRBV5-5 and TRBJ1-4; no clear D gene. The CDR3 loop spans 14 amino acids. Trimming removed 0 bases from V and 4 bases from J, with 7 bases in between. Germline CDR1 SGHKS, CDR2 YYEKEE (reference sequence). The CDR3 nucleotides read TGTGCCAGCAGCTTGGACGCATATAATGAAAAACTGTTTTTT. Its translation is CASSLDAYNEKLFF.

The chain couples TRBV25-1 to TRBJ1-2; D unresolved. This CDR3 comprises 12 residues. Germline-derived CDR1 and CDR2 are MGHDK and SYGVNS. V lost 2 bases, J lost 3 bases, and 4 bases lay in between. CDR3 DNA sequence: TGTGCCAGCAGTGAACAAGACTATGGCTACACCTTC. Translating it yields CASSEQDYGYTF.

As DNA, the CDR3 is TGTGCCAGCAGCGACGGTAATCCCTCCTACGAGCAGTACTTC. Protein product: CASSDGNPSYEQYF. This rearrangement joins TRBV7-9 to TRBJ2-7; D is ambiguous. There are 14 residues in the CDR3. Germline-derived CDR1 and CDR2 are SEHNR and FQNEAQ (reference sequence). Trimming removed 5 bases at V and 0 bases at J, with 11 bases between.

The genes are TRBV27 and TRBJ1-1; possibly TRBD1 for D (6 bases). The V gene lost 8 bases and the J gene lost 5 bases, with 15 bases spanning the gap. The CDR3 length is 13 residues. Germline CDR1 is MNHEY and CDR2 is SMNVEV (reference sequence). CDR3 loop: CASGGQGATEAFF. CDR3 nucleotides: TGTGCCAGCGGGGGCCAAGGGGCGACTGAAGCTTTCTTT.

This chain uses TRBV19 with TRBJ2-7; TRBD1 aligns across 8 bases. CDR1 and CDR2 (germline): LNHDA, SQIVND (reference sequence). The CDR3 length is 13 residues. The V gene end was trimmed by 6 bases and the J gene end by 4 bases; junction bases not matched to a gene: 5. The CDR3 DNA follows: TGTGCCAGTAGCTCCGACAGGGGTTACGAGCAGTACTTC. The encoded protein is CASSSDRGYEQYF.

The V call is TRBV10-3, the J call TRBJ2-3; the match to TRBD2 covers 8 bases. With V trimmed by 8 bases and J by 2 bases, 12 bases remained unmatched. CDR1 and CDR2 (germline): ENHRY, SYGVKD. The CDR3 extends over 16 amino acids. CDR3 sequence reads: CAIAPKPLAATDTQYF. The CDR3 DNA reads TGTGCCATCGCCCCTAAGCCACTAGCGGCCACAGATACGCAGTATTTT.

A single count supports this clone. The V and J genes are TRBV11-2 and TRBJ2-2; no firm D call. Germline V lookup: CDR1 SGHAT, CDR2 FQNNGV. The CDR3 has 15 amino acids. The V and J ends lost 1 base and 0 bases respectively, with 6 bases between them. CDR3 protein: CASSLGQSNTGELFF. The CDR3 coding sequence is TGTGCCAGCAGCTTAGGGCAGTCGAACACCGGGGAGCTGTTTTTT.

This chain uses TRBV7-8 with TRBJ2-2, with D possibly being TRBD1 (6 bases). The CDR3 totals 15 residues. The V gene lost 6 bases and the J gene lost 1 base, with 12 bases spanning the gap. Germline V CDR1 and CDR2: SGHVS, FQNEAQ. The chain's CDR3 is CASSPTTGNTGELFF. The DNA for the CDR3 is TGTGCCAGCAGTCCCACGACAGGGAACACCGGGGAGCTGTTTTTT.

V is TRBV28 and J is TRBJ2-7; D is possibly TRBD1 (6 bases). Trimming removed 5 bases from V and 2 bases from J, with 10 bases in between. From germline, CDR1 is MDHEN and CDR2 SYDVKM. This CDR3 comprises 13 residues. The CDR3, as DNA: TGTGCCAGCAGTACAGGGTCCACCTACGAGCAGTACTTC. As protein: CASSTGSTYEQYF.

This sequence joins TRBV23-1 and TRBJ1-5, with D hard to call. TRBV23-1 is classed as an ORF, of uncertain function. CDR3 length equals 17 residues. Deletions cut 2 bases from V and 5 bases from J, with 19 bases between. The CDR3 loop reads CASSQVRAPPRDQPQHF. In DNA form, the CDR3 reads TGCGCCAGCAGTCAAGTGAGAGCCCCGCCGAGAGATCAGCCCCAGCATTTT.

The chain recombines TRBV11-2 with TRBJ2-1; TRBD1 agrees at 7 bases. CDR1 is SGHAT, CDR2 FQNNGV, per germline. The CDR3 is 15 residues long. Trimming cost V 1 base and J 4 bases; bases outside gene matches: 4. The CDR3 here is CASSLGQGEYNEQFF. DNA for the CDR3: TGTGCCAGCAGCTTAGGGCAGGGGGAATACAATGAGCAGTTCTTC.

V usage is TRBV28 and J usage is TRBJ1-5, with D unresolved. Trimming took off 5 bases at V and 0 bases at J, with 11 bases between the two ends. This CDR3 is 15 amino acids long. Germline V gene data show CDR1 as MDHEN and CDR2 as SYDVKM. CDR3 coding DNA: TGTGCCAGCAGTCAAAGGACGGTTAGCAATCAGCCCCAGCATTTT. Translated: CASSQRTVSNQPQHF.

This chain uses TRBV15 with TRBJ2-6; 7 bases are shared with TRBD1. The CDR3 extends over 18 amino acids. The trim removed 1 base at V and 3 bases at J, leaving 9 bases unmatched. In germline, CDR1 is LNHNV, CDR2 YYDKDF (reference sequence). The DNA for the CDR3 is TGTGCCACCAGCAGAGGTCGCATTACAGGGGTTGGGGCCAACGTCCTGACTTTC. This encodes CATSRGRITGVGANVLTF.

As to this clone: The identical CDR3 is also encoded by other nucleotide sequences in the sample. The rearrangement uses TRBV5-6 and TRBJ1-2; D is unresolved. V lost 0 bases and J 3 bases, leaving 6 bases between the germline ends. The V gene's germline CDR1 is SGHDT and CDR2 YYEEEE. This CDR3 comprises 13 residues. The CDR3 DNA reads TGTGCCAGCAGCTTGGACAGTTACTATGGCTACACCTTC. Translating it yields CASSLDSYYGYTF.

Only one count was recorded for this clone. This same CDR3 is encoded by further DNA sequences in the sample. CDR3 protein: CASSYSTGGSYEQYF. The CDR3 DNA reads TGTGCCAGCAGTTACTCGACAGGGGGGTCCTACGAGCAGTACTTC. The gene calls are TRBV6-6 and TRBJ2-7, with 9 bases lining up with TRBD1. This CDR3 region has 15 residues. J lost 1 base, V lost 0 bases, and 1 base had no gene match. Germline assignment: CDR1 MNHNY and CDR2 SVGAGI (reference sequence).

V is TRBV4-3 and J is TRBJ2-1; a possible D gene is TRBD1 (6 bases). CDR1 and CDR2 (germline): LGHNA, YSLEER. V lost 0 bases to trimming and J lost 4 bases, with 13 bases between them. CDR3 length equals 16 residues. Here the CDR3 reads CASSQEARGKYNEQFF. CDR3 in DNA: TGCGCCAGCAGCCAAGAGGCCAGGGGAAAGTACAATGAGCAGTTCTTC.

Remarks on this clone: Distinct nucleotide sequences in the sample also encode this CDR3. The rearrangement links TRBV19 to TRBJ2-3, with 8 bases that match TRBD2. The CDR3 length is 14 residues. The V and J ends lost 3 bases and 5 bases, in that order; junction bases with no gene match: 4. Germline V lookup: CDR1 LNHDA, CDR2 SQIVND (reference sequence). This CDR3 reads CASSISGRGDTQYF. In DNA form, the CDR3 reads TGTGCCAGTAGTATCTCCGGGAGGGGAGATACGCAGTATTTT. Filled out from reference TRBV19 and TRBJ2-3, the complete variable domain reads DGGITQSPKYLFRKEGQNVTLSCEQNLNHDAMYWYRQDPGQGLRLIYYSQIVNDFQKGDIAEGYSVSREKKESFPLTVTSAQKNPTAFYLCASSISGRGDTQYFGPGTRLTVL.

This chain joins TRBV2 and TRBJ1-1; 8 nucleotides align to TRBD1. With 6 bases clipped from V and 0 bases from J, the junction kept 6 bases outside the gene matches. Germline values: CDR1 SNHLY, CDR2 FYNNEI. The CDR3 loop spans 15 amino acids. The CDR3 loop reads CASRHGQGLNTEAFF. CDR3 nucleotide sequence: TGTGCCAGCAGGCATGGACAGGGATTGAACACTGAAGCTTTCTTT. Variable domain in full (rest from reference TRBV2 and TRBJ1-1): EPEVTQTPSHQVTQMGQEVILRCVPISNHLYFYWYRQILGQKVEFLVSFYNNEISEKSEIFDDQFSVERPDGSNFTLKIRSTKLEDSAMYFCASRHGQGLNTEAFFGQGTRLTVV.

V usage is TRBV5-8 and J usage is TRBJ1-1; D is perhaps TRBD1 (5 bases). The CDR3 contains 14 residues. CDR1 and CDR2 (germline): SGHTS, YDEGEE. The V gene lost 4 bases and the J gene lost 1 base, with 11 bases spanning the gap. In DNA form, the CDR3 reads TGTGCCAGCAGCGAGCGGGGACCGAACACTGAAGCTTTCTTT. The encoded protein is CASSERGPNTEAFF.

The rearrangement links TRBV30 to TRBJ2-6, with D unresolved. The CDR3 has 16 amino acids. CDR1 is GTSNPN, CDR2 SVGIG, per germline (reference sequence). Trimming cost V 0 bases and J 0 bases, with 9 bases left between them. The DNA of the CDR3 is TGTGCCTGGAGTGTCGATAGACACTCTGGGGCCAACGTCCTGACTTTC. As protein: CAWSVDRHSGANVLTF. The whole variable domain, remainder taken from reference TRBV30 and TRBJ2-6, is SQTIHQWPATLVQPVGSPLSLECTVEGTSNPNLYWYRQAAGRGLQLLFYSVGIGQISSEVPQNLSASRPQDRQFILSSKKLLLSDSGFYLCAWSVDRHSGANVLTFGAGSRLTVL.

The chain couples TRBV15 to TRBJ2-2; 8 nucleotides match TRBD1. V was clipped by 5 bases and J by 4 bases; unmatched bases: 6. The CDR3 is 15 residues long. CDR1 is LNHNV, CDR2 YYDKDF, per germline (reference sequence). CDR3 bases: TGTGCCACCAGCTGGACAGGGACGAGCACCGGGGAGCTGTTTTTT. Amino acids: CATSWTGTSTGELFF.